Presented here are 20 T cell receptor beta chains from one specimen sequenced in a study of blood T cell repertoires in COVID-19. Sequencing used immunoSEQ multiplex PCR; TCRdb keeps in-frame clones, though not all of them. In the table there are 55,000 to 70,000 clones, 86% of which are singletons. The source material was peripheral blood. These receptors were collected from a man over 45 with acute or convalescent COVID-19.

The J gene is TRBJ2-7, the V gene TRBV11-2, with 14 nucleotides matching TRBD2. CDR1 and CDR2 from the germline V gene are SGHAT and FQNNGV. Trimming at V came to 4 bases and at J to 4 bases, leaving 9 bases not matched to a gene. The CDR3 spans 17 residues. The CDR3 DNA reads TGTGCCAGCAGCTCCACCTGGACTAGCGGGAGGCGGTACGAGCAGTACTTC. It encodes CASSSTWTSGRRYEQYF.

CDR3 nucleotides: TGTGCCAGCAGTTTAGGACTAGCTGCCGAGCAGTACTTC. Its translation is CASSLGLAAEQYF. The rearrangement uses TRBV28 and TRBJ2-7; 8 bases agree with TRBD2. Germline trimming cut 2 bases from V and 6 bases from J; bases unmatched to any gene: 3. Germline CDR1 MDHEN, CDR2 SYDVKM. CDR3 length: 13 amino acids.

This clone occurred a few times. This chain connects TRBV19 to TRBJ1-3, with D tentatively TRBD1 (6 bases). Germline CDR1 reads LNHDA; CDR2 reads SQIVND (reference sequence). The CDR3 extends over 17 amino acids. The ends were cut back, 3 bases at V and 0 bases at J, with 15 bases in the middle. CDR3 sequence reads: CASSMPGGPSSGNTIYF. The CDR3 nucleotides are TGTGCCAGTAGTATGCCCGGGGGGCCGAGCTCTGGAAACACCATATATTTT.

CDR3 nucleotides: TGTGCCAGCAGTTACTCTGGACAGCTGAACACTGAAGCTTTCTTT. This encodes CASSYSGQLNTEAFF. This rearrangement joins TRBV6-5 to TRBJ1-1, with D perhaps matching TRBD1 (6 bases). CDR1 is MNHEY, CDR2 SVGAGI, per germline. V was clipped by 0 bases and J by 0 bases, with 8 bases between them. This CDR3 is built from 15 residues.

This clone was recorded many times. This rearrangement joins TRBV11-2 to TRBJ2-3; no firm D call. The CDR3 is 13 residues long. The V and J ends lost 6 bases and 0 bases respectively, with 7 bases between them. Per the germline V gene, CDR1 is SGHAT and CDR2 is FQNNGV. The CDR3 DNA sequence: TGTGCCAGCAGACATCCTAGCACAGATACGCAGTATTTT. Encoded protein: CASRHPSTDTQYF.

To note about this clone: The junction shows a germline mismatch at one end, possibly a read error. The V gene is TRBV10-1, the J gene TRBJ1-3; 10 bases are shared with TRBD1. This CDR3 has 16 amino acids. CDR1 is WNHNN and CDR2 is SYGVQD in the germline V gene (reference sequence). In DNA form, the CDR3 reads TGCGCCAGCGGTGACCGGGACAGGGGTACTGGAAACACCATATATTTT. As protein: CASGDRDRGTGNTIYF.

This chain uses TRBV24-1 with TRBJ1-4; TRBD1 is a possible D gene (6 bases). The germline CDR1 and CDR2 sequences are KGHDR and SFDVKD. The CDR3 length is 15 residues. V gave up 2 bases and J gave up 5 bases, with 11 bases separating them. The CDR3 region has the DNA TGTGCCACCAGTGATTCTGCCCAGGGGAATGAAAAACTGTTTTTT. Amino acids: CATSDSAQGNEKLFF.

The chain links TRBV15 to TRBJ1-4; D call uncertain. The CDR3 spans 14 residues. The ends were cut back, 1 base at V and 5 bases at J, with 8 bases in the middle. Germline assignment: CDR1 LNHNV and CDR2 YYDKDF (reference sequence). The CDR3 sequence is CATSRGSVNEKLFF. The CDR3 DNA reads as TGTGCCACCAGCAGAGGGTCGGTGAATGAAAAACTGTTTTTT.

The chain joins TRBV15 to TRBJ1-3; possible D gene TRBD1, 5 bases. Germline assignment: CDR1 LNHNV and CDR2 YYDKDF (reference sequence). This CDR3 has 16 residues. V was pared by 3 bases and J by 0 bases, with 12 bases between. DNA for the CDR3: TGTGCCACCAGCAGGGACATTCTCTCCTCTGGAAACACCATATATTTT. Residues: CATSRDILSSGNTIYF.

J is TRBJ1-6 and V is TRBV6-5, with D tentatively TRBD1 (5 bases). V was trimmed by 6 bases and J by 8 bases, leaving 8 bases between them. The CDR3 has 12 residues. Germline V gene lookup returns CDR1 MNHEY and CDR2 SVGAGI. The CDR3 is CASSGGDSPLHF. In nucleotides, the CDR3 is TGTGCCAGCAGCGGAGGGGATTCACCCCTCCACTTT.

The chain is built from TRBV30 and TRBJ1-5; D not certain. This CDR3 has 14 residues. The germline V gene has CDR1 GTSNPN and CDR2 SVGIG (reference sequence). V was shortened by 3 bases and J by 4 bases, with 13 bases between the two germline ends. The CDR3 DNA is TGTGCCTGGAGCCAAACGCGGGGTAATCAGCCCCAGCATTTT. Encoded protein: CAWSQTRGNQPQHF.

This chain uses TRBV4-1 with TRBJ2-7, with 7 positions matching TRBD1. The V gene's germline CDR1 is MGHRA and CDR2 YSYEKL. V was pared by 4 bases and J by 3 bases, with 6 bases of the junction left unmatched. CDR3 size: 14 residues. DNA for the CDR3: TGCGCCAGCAGCCCGTACGACAGGGACTACGAGCAGTACTTC. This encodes CASSPYDRDYEQYF.

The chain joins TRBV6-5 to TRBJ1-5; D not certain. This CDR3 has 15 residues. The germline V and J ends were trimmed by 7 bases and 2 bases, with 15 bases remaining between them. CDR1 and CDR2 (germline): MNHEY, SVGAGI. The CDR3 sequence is CASKREGNGNQPQHF. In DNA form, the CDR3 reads TGTGCCAGCAAACGGGAGGGTAACGGCAATCAGCCCCAGCATTTT.

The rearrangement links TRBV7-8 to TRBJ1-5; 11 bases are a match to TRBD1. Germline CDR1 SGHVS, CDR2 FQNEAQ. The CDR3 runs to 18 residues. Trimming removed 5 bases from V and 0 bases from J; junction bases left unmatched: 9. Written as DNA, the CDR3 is TGTGCCAGCAGCCCGGGGACAGGGGGTTTTCCTAGCAATCAGCCCCAGCATTTT. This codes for CASSPGTGGFPSNQPQHF.

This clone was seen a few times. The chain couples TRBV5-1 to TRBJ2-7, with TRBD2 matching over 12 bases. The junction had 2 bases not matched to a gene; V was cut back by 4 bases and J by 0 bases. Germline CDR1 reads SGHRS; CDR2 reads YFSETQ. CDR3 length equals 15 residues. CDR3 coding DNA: TGCGCCAGCAGCCCGGGACTAGCGGGCTCCTACGAGCAGTACTTC. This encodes CASSPGLAGSYEQYF.

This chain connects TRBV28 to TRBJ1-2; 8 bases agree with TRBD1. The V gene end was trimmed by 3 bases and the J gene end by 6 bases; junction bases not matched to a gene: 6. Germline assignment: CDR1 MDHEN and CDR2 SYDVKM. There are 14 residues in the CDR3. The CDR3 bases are TGTGCCAGCAGTTTTACCCGCAGGGGGCATGGCTACACCTTC. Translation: CASSFTRRGHGYTF.

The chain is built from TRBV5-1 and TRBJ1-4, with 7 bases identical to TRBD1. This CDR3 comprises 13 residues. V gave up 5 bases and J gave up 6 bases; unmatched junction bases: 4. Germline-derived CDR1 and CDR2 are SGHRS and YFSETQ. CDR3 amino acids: CASRGQGDEKLFF. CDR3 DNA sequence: TGCGCCAGCAGAGGCCAGGGGGATGAAAAACTGTTTTTT.

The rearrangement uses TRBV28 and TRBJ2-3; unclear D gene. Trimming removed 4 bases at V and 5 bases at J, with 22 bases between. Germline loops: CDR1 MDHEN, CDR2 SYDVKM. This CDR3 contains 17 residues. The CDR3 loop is CASSSLVELRSQDTQYF. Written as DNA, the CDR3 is TGTGCCAGCAGTTCTCTTGTCGAGCTGCGGTCCCAAGATACGCAGTATTTT.

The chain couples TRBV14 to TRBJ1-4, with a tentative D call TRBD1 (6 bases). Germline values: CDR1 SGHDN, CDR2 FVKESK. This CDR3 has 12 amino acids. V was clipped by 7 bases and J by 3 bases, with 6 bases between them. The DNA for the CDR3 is TGTGCCAGCAAGGGGGCTAATGAAAAACTGTTTTTT. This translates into CASKGANEKLFF. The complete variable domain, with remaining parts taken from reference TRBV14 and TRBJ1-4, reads EAGVTQFPSHSVIEKGQTVTLRCDPISGHDNLYWYRRVMGKEIKFLLHFVKESKQDESGMPNNRFLAERTGGTYSTLKVQPAELEDSGVYFCASKGANEKLFFGSGTQLSVL.

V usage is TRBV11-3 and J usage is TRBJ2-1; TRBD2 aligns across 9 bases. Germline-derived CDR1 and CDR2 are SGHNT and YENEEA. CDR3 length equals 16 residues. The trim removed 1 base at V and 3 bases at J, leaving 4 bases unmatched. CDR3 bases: TGTGCCAGCAGCTTAGGGGGAGCGGGGGGCTACAATGAGCAGTTCTTC. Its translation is CASSLGGAGGYNEQFF.